Below, 19 T cell receptor beta chains from the same sample are listed, as sequenced in a study of a mutant IDH1 vaccine in newly diagnosed glioma. Sample time point: week 23, last vaccination. With topical imiquimod, each dose of the vaccine consisted of 300 ug of mutant IDH1 20-mer peptide. Assay used: immunoSEQ multiplex PCR; TCRdb lists only in-frame clones, some missing. The table records 40,000 to 45,000 clones, about four fifths of them present only once. These receptors' antigens are unknown. The sample here was PBMCs, taken from a glioma patient whose treatment included an IDH1 peptide vaccine. The receptor source for this set is a young woman with glioma. Some clones in this sample may be carry-over from other donors' samples.

The chain employs TRBV2 and TRBJ1-2; the D gene is possibly TRBD1 (6 bases). Trimming stripped 0 bases from V and 8 bases from J, with 16 bases between. The CDR3 extends over 15 amino acids. Germline V gives CDR1 SNHLY, CDR2 FYNNEI. In nucleotides, the CDR3 is TGTGCCAGCAGTGAAGCAGGACCGAGGGGGGGCGGCTACACCTTC. Translating gives CASSEAGPRGGGYTF.

V is TRBV4-3 and J is TRBJ1-2; D is uncertain. CDR3 length equals 16 residues. The germline V and J ends were trimmed by 0 bases and 8 bases, with 19 bases remaining between them. From germline, CDR1 is LGHNA and CDR2 YSLEER. The CDR3 region has the DNA TGCGCCAGCAGCCAAGATAATGACGGGATACTTATGGGCTACACCTTC. Its protein is CASSQDNDGILMGYTF.

V usage is TRBV4-2 and J usage is TRBJ1-3; D might be TRBD1 (6 bases). The V gene's germline CDR1 is LGHNA and CDR2 YNFKEQ. This CDR3 is built from 15 residues. V lost 2 bases to trimming and J lost 1 base, with 9 bases between them. The CDR3 DNA follows: TGTGCCAGCAGCCAACAGGGGACGTCTGGAAACACCATATATTTT. This codes for CASSQQGTSGNTIYF.

The rearrangement joins TRBV5-6 to TRBJ1-1; the match to TRBD1 covers 9 bases. The CDR3 loop spans 16 amino acids. Losses at the gene ends were 4 bases for V and 3 bases for J; bases not matched to a gene: 10. The germline V gene encodes CDR1 SGHDT and CDR2 YYEEEE. The CDR3 nucleotides read TGTGCCAGCAGCATCGGGACAGGGAAGATTGACACTGAAGCTTTCTTT. It yields the protein CASSIGTGKIDTEAFF.

This chain links TRBV2 with TRBJ2-2, with D possibly being TRBD2 (7 bases). V lost 10 bases and J 7 bases, leaving 19 bases between the germline ends. CDR1 and CDR2 (germline): SNHLY, FYNNEI. CDR3 size: 14 residues. The CDR3 sequence is CATLKGGGDGELFF. Here the CDR3 DNA reads TGTGCCACCCTAAAGGGGGGGGGCGACGGGGAGCTGTTTTTT.

The CDR3 is CASSPGVGGDSDTQYF. In DNA form, the CDR3 reads TGTGCCAGCAGCCCGGGGGTGGGCGGGGACAGCGATACGCAGTATTTT. The rearrangement links TRBV4-2 to TRBJ2-3; tentatively, D is TRBD1 (7 bases). CDR1 LGHNA and CDR2 YNFKEQ come from the germline V gene. The CDR3 has 16 amino acids. The germline V and J ends were trimmed by 4 bases and 6 bases, with 20 bases remaining between them.

V gene TRBV6-5 combines with J gene TRBJ2-7, with D possibly matching TRBD1 (7 bases). The CDR3 has 15 amino acids. Germline CDR1 MNHEY, CDR2 SVGAGI. V gave up 4 bases and J gave up 2 bases, with 15 bases separating them. The CDR3, as DNA: TGTGCCAGCAGTTTAAACAGGGGACTGGCCTACGAGCAGTACTTC. Amino acid sequence: CASSLNRGLAYEQYF.

The V gene is TRBV7-7, the J gene TRBJ2-3; D might be TRBD1 (6 bases). Trimming shortened V by 1 base and J by 1 base, and 9 bases separated the two germline ends. This CDR3 spans 15 amino acids. Germline V gene data show CDR1 as SSHAT and CDR2 as FNYEAQ (reference sequence). The CDR3 reads CASSLGGPRTDTQYF. The CDR3 region has the DNA TGTGCCAGCAGCTTAGGGGGGCCCCGCACAGATACGCAGTATTTT. The entire variable domain, with the rest obtained from reference TRBV7-7 and TRBJ2-3, is as follows: GAGVSQSPRYKVTKRGQDVTLRCDPISSHATLYWYQQALGQGPEFLTYFNYEAQPDKSGLPSDRFSAERPEGSISTLTIQRTEQRDSAMYRCASSLGGPRTDTQYFGPGTRLTVL.

This clone is categorized as medium-sized. The chain is built from TRBV7-2 and TRBJ1-6; unclear D gene. The CDR3 totals 14 residues. Germline CDR1 SGHTA, CDR2 FQGNSA. V lost 1 base and J 8 bases, leaving 9 bases between the germline ends. CDR3 residues: CASSLGGSYSPLHF. The DNA of the CDR3 is TGTGCCAGCAGCTTAGGCGGGAGCTATTCACCCCTCCACTTT.

This rearrangement joins TRBV27 to TRBJ2-7, with D unclear. The germline CDR1 and CDR2 sequences are MNHEY and SMNVEV (reference sequence). CDR3 length: 13 amino acids. Trimming shortened V by 3 bases and J by 6 bases, and 12 bases separated the two germline ends. CDR3 sequence reads: CASSLGNPREQYF. The CDR3 DNA reads as TGTGCCAGCAGTTTGGGCAATCCTCGCGAGCAGTACTTC.

Here the CDR3 DNA reads TGTGCCAGCAGCTTGAATACCTGGGGATGGGGCACAGATACGCAGTATTTT. Its protein is CASSLNTWGWGTDTQYF. The chain uses TRBV5-6 and TRBJ2-3; D is unclear. V shed 1 base and J shed 1 base, with 16 bases lying between them. Germline CDR1 and CDR2: SGHDT and YYEEEE. This CDR3 contains 17 residues.

This chain uses TRBV7-9 with TRBJ1-4; 11 bases line up with TRBD1. The CDR3 is 16 amino acids. V shed 4 bases, J shed 8 bases, and the junction held 9 bases outside the gene matches. The germline CDR1 and CDR2 sequences are SEHNR and FQNEAQ (reference sequence). CDR3 bases: TGTGCCAGCAGCTCTTCCGGACAGGGGGCAAGGGAAAAACTGTTTTTT. It translates to CASSSSGQGAREKLFF.

The chain joins TRBV4-3 to TRBJ1-1; no clear D. Germline assignment: CDR1 LGHNA and CDR2 YSLEER. The CDR3 runs 14 residues. V lost 3 bases and J lost 4, with 12 bases in between. CDR3: CASSQSLGGTEAFF. CDR3 bases: TGCGCCAGCAGCCAGAGCCTTGGTGGCACTGAAGCTTTCTTT.

The chain carries TRBV6-1 and TRBJ2-5; the D call may be TRBD1 or TRBD2 (5 bases each). CDR3 length: 14 amino acids. V was shortened by 4 bases and J by 5 bases, with 14 bases between the two germline ends. CDR1 is MNHNS, CDR2 SASEGT, per germline. This CDR3 is CASSAQGEGETQYF. The CDR3 nucleotides read TGTGCCAGCAGTGCTCAGGGTGAGGGGGAGACCCAGTACTTC.

The chain has TRBV5-4 and TRBJ2-4, with 9 bases fitting TRBD1. Germline trimming cut 0 bases from V and 3 bases from J; bases unmatched to any gene: 4. The CDR3 length is 16 residues. Germline lookup yields CDR1 SGHNT and CDR2 YYREEE (reference sequence). DNA of the CDR3: TGTGCCAGCAGCTTGGAGGGACAGGGCTACAAAAACATTCAGTACTTC. Translation: CASSLEGQGYKNIQYF.

CDR3 protein: CASSFLTGATEAFF. In DNA form, the CDR3 reads TGTGCCAGCAGTTTCTTGACAGGGGCCACTGAAGCTTTCTTT. The chain carries TRBV27 and TRBJ1-1, with 8 bases identical to TRBD1. CDR3 size: 14 residues. Per the germline V gene, CDR1 is MNHEY and CDR2 is SMNVEV (reference sequence). Losses at the gene ends were 3 bases for V and 4 bases for J; bases not matched to a gene: 4.

The chain couples TRBV4-1 to TRBJ2-5; D not resolved. Germline CDR1 MGHRA, CDR2 YSYEKL. The V end lost 2 bases, the J end lost 4 bases, and 14 bases lay between the germline ends. The CDR3 has 15 amino acids. The CDR3 DNA follows: TGCGCCAGCAGCCAATCGGATGTCGGTCTAGAGACCCAGTACTTC. This codes for CASSQSDVGLETQYF.

The chain has TRBV7-9 and TRBJ2-3; 13 nucleotides match TRBD2. The CDR3 is made up of 16 amino acids. Trimming cost V 4 bases and J 2 bases; bases outside gene matches: 3. Looked up from germline, CDR1 is SEHNR and CDR2 is FQNEAQ (reference sequence). The CDR3 DNA reads as TGTGCCAGCAGCTCCGGGACTAGCGGGACCACAGATACGCAGTATTTT. It encodes CASSSGTSGTTDTQYF.

This clone turned up a few times. The V gene is TRBV5-4, the J gene TRBJ1-6; D uncertain. The CDR3 is 17 residues long. V lost 0 bases and J lost 4, with 14 bases in between. Germline V gene lookup returns CDR1 SGHNT and CDR2 YYREEE (reference sequence). The CDR3 DNA reads as TGTGCCAGCAGCTTGGCCCAGGCGCGCAGTTATAATTCACCCCTCCACTTT. This encodes CASSLAQARSYNSPLHF.